Sequencing of this TCR beta chain was carried out in a study of T cells in Graves' hyperthyroidism and ophthalmopathy. Study-level points and caveats: Ophthalmopathy was told apart from stable hyperthyroidism by a 13 V-J model. In the blood, most expanded thyroid clonotypes above 0.001 appeared as well.

This clonotype showed up just a few times. Its matching antigen is unknown. TCR beta CDR3 region amplification was performed from RNA transcripts. The HTBI primer set served for first-round RT-PCR of the TCR CDR3. TCRdb passed the multiplex PCR reads through MiXCR, listing each CDR3 protein once. The sample includes more than 500,000 distinct CDR3 sequences, about a sixth of them seen just once. Absent ophthalmopathy progression within 18 months defined stable Graves' hyperthyroidism. Exclusion criteria comprised uncontrolled infection, other autoimmune disease, pregnancy or lactation. The V end was cut by 3 bases, the J end by 5 bases, with 8 bases between. The CDR3 extends over 12 amino acids. Germline V gene sequence: CDR1 MDHEN, CDR2 SYDVKM.

The sequenced material came from blood. This TCR derives from a woman aged 30 to 39 with Graves' hyperthyroidism. The rearrangement links TRBV28 to TRBJ2-7; TRBD1 is a possible D gene (5 bases). The CDR3 protein is CASSFPRDEQYF. The CDR3 DNA reads as TGTGCCAGCAGTTTTCCCAGGGACGAGCAGTACTTC.